A single T cell receptor (beta chain) is shown here with its context. What it recognizes is unknown. The draw of peripheral blood yielded approximately 10 milliliters from each donor. These data belong to a study of blood T cells in healthy people across ages. The study's findings and limits: Long-lived and aged donors differed, with more naive CD4+ cells and higher diversity in the long-lived.

Then a second PCR, running about 7 to 11 cycles, was carried out with a sample-barcoded 5' primer and a J-beta primer mix. TCRdb analysed the 5' RACE reads with MiXCR anew, one entry per CDR3 protein. The sample has about 1.8 million distinct CDR3 sequences, 49% seen once. Sequenced: blood. This receptor was obtained from a woman in her 40s in good health.

The CDR3 DNA reads as TGCAGTGCACCAAGCGGGTACTCCTACAATGAGCAGTTCTTC. This encodes CSAPSGYSYNEQFF. The chain uses TRBV20-1 and TRBJ2-1; possibly TRBD2 for D (6 bases). Trimming shortened V by 6 bases and J by 0 bases, and 12 bases separated the two germline ends. Germline CDR1 and CDR2: DFQATT and SNEGSKA (reference sequence). This CDR3 contains 14 residues.